This TCR beta chain was sequenced in a study of cytomegalovirus exposure and HLA in healthy donors (dated by TCRdb to the late 2010s). Regarding the complete study: An earlier analysis of more than 550 of the donors reported roughly 300 Gb of sequence data and some 110 million unique TCR beta sequences obtained from 180 million or so T cells. An early release that covered fewer than 800 HLA-typed donors contained approximately 300 gigabases of sequencing data and roughly 84 million unique TCR sequences. Among the roughly 400 genotyped donors, 81% belonged to the genetic ancestry cluster associated with self-reported Caucasian donors. The aim of the study was to test whether cataloging public T cell receptors could identify signatures of past pathogen exposure. The study used immunosequencing to profile the T cell repertoires of hundreds of subjects and linked those repertoires to cytomegalovirus serostatus. A separate validation cohort of 100 to 150 different subjects was used in addition to the approximately 670-subject first cohort. The study combined high-throughput TCR immunosequencing, statistical association of individual TCRs with disease status, and machine learning to predict cytomegalovirus infection status. A later analysis re-analyzed previously published TCR beta repertoires from about 730 donors and added high-resolution HLA genotyping to study TCR occurrence patterns. Rather than drawing on any new phenotypic data, the later analysis identified candidate immune exposures from TCR beta sequences and the way those sequences occurred across donors. An earlier analysis of roughly 580 of the donors used high-throughput TCR beta sequencing to judge whether each TCR beta V gene segment behaved as functional or pseudogenic. Donor age, sex, ethnicity and CMV serostatus were compiled together with the repertoire data. A later genetic analysis used genome-wide SNP genotypes for about 65% of the roughly 700 donors, treating that subset as a discovery cohort. All discovery cohort repertoires had been generated using a single sequencing platform. Class I and class II HLA loci were covered by the typing at four-digit resolution. The number of typed donors differed by locus: about 629-630 for A, B, C, DRB1 and DQB1; 500 to 550 for DQA1; some 610 for DPA1; and some 470 for DPB1. Because of strong linkage in the cohort, roughly five DR-DQ haplotypes were treated as single units for association and clustering. Across some 400 genotyped donors of the cohort, an average of about 240,000 unique TCR beta nucleotide sequences per donor were sequenced, and around 20% of those sequences were non-productive.

Library prep was done by the immunoSEQ multiplex PCR assay. A mixture of 60 forward primers for TCR Vbeta segments and 13 reverse primers for TCR Jbeta segments was used in the multiplex PCR. The CDR3 region of rearranged TCR beta genes was amplified from genomic DNA by a multiplex PCR assay. The Illumina HiSeq System was used to sequence the amplified TCR beta libraries as 87-base-pair reads. As for the original processing: A later analysis tallied about 77 million unique TCR beta chains across the 550 to 850 repertoires, and around 9.9 million of those chains were shared by two or more donors. Raw reads were error-corrected and collapsed into unique sequences by a nearest-neighbor algorithm in which closely related sequences were merged to remove PCR and sequencing errors. Alignment of CDR3 sequences to IMGT reference sequences was used to assign V, D and J gene segments. For a sequence to be retained, a match of at least six nucleotides was required to both a V gene segment and a J gene segment. Rearrangements were classified as productive when the CDR3 lacked stop codons and remained in frame with V and J, and all other rearrangements were classified as non-productive. Following IMGT convention, CDR3 was defined as the stretch from the second conserved V-encoded cysteine up to the conserved J-encoded phenylalanine. The earlier analysis of about 610 of the donors excluded any sequence lacking an unambiguous match to a single V gene segment. An earlier analysis of 587 of the donors called V segments functional above 56.7% productive rearrangements and segregating when the between-donor standard deviation exceeded 5%. A statistical classification framework was built to diagnose cytomegalovirus status from the catalog of TCR beta chain sequences. In a later analysis, V and J genes were assigned by comparing TCR nucleotide sequences against IMGT/GENE-DB human TR gene sequences. Using the TCRdist pipeline, a later analysis assigned CDR3 sequences along with most-parsimonious VDJ recombination scenarios. A later analysis defined each TCR beta chain by its CDR3 amino acid sequence plus V-gene family, and excluded reads lacking a unique V-gene family. In a later analysis, a few hundred highly shared, low-generation-probability nucleotide sequences were removed to address suspected cross-contamination and a sequencing artifact. A later analysis calculated a clonal expansion index for each public chain from normalized within-repertoire ranks of inferred template counts. Generation probabilities in a later analysis came from a VDJ recombination model fitted to out-of-frame rearrangements, and those results were checked against IGoR. A later analysis scored TCR-TCR, TCR-HLA and TCR-CMV co-occurrence with hypergeometric tests, applying a repertoire-size bias correction to TCR pairs. In a later analysis, false discovery rates were estimated by permuting HLA or CMV assignments 20 times. A later analysis grouped co-occurring TCRs with DBSCAN, adding TCRdist sequence similarity when clustering within HLA-allele-positive subsets. Repertoires with fewer than 30,000 or more than 120,000 public chains, plus five repertoires with anomalous nucleotide sharing, were excluded from co-occurrence clustering. TCRdb stores this immuneACCESS table with in-frame sequences only. Part of the clones is absent; in the studies checked, under half of the shortfall reflects unresolved V genes, and no reason is known for the rest. V and J calls and clone size are those listed in that table; D and trimming were worked out from the DNA. For this sample the table gives roughly 100,000 clones, of which approximately 11% were detected only once. In total, the top ten clones hold 15% to 20% of the sample.

Taken from cysteine to phenylalanine, the CDR3 has 14 residues. Only the CDR3 DNA is retained, 42 bases long and in frame from the first base. CDR1 and CDR2, looked up from the germline V gene, are SNHLY and FYNNEI. V loses 6 bases of germline sequence and J loses 3 bases, and the interval between the two ends is 15 bases. A word on this clone: The clone's antigen remains unknown. The sample holds no much larger clone one base away, and base qualities are not on file.

The cohort comprised more than 550 healthy bone marrow donors. Cohort members were all nominally healthy when sampled, although unrecorded immune exposures were likely present. The donor was CMV seropositive and was included in the group of approximately 310 seropositive cohort members. A peripheral blood sample was collected from each donor, and TCR beta sequencing was performed on peripheral blood mononuclear cells. Genomic DNA extraction from the blood cell samples was performed with the Qiagen DNeasy Blood Extraction Kit. Broader findings and caveats from the paper: In vitro tests confirmed that a few of the cytomegalovirus-associated TCR beta chains recognize cytomegalovirus antigens. Only TCR beta chains were sequenced in this cohort, and the absence of alpha or paired-chain data limited detectable features. A further reported finding was that TCR beta sequences accurately predicted the HLA-A and HLA-B alleles for most subjects in the first cohort. A total of fewer than 200 TCR beta chains were listed by the study as associated with cytomegalovirus. Linkage disequilibrium might explain the correlated functional status among segregating V segments, but an unknown experimental factor could not be ruled out. In a later analysis, the rate of TCR association differed among HLA loci, with DRB1 alleles having the most associated TCRs and HLA-C alleles having the fewest. Immune exposure information for the cohort was limited to CMV serostatus. Strong co-occurrence of HLA alleles, especially DR and DQ, made assigning TCR associations to individual alleles difficult. Sequencing depth was assumed to be roughly uniform across donors in the presence/absence analyses, though that assumption may not hold. The authors suggested that the approach could potentially be generalized to other disease states and immunological phenotypes. Across donors, most TCR sequences were observed very rarely, whereas some public TCRs were present in many individuals. Because counts were too low, about 18 rarely observed V segments, including chromosome 9 orphons, were excluded from the earlier analysis of a few hundred of the donors. A group of highly shared sequence variants was considered likely to be a technical artifact of the sequencing pipeline. In a later genetic analysis, a missense DCLRE1C variant was associated with V-gene and J-gene trimming of TCR beta chains, and the association was replicated in an independent cohort. In an earlier analysis of around 600 of the donors, most TCR beta V segments appeared in productive rearrangements about 87% or about 30% of the time, broadly matching IMGT annotations. Cytomegalovirus status was reported to be diagnosed by the classifier with high specificity and sensitivity in both the original and validation cohorts. According to a later genetic analysis, donors in an Asian-associated ancestry cluster had fewer N-insertions in productive TCRs than the approximately 710-donor mean. A later analysis reported that several top co-occurrence clusters appeared linked to parvovirus B19, influenza, CMV and Epstein-Barr virus. Most CMV-associated TCR beta chains appeared to be HLA-restricted in a later analysis, and the HLA associations seemed to be driven largely by CMV exposure. A later analysis associated about 17,000 TCR beta sequences with specific HLA alleles at a false discovery rate of 0.05. In a later analysis, HLA-associated TCR beta chains showed more clonal expansion and lower generation probabilities than non-associated chains that were equally common. HLA typing was unavailable for some donors at each locus, so association tests used only the typed subset. The 87-base-pair reads could not distinguish some IMGT-functional V segments, including TRBV6-2 and TRBV6-3, so those segments were excluded.

Sequencing used PBMCs. The V gene is TRBV2 and the J gene is TRBJ2-7; possibly the D gene is TRBD2, per 6 matching bases. This sequence originates from a man aged 40-49 years in good health and CMV-seropositive. The bases are TGTGCCAGCAGGCTCGGGACTCTAAACTACGAGCAGTACTTC. It translates as CASRLGTLNYEQYF. Here the CDR3 is joined to the reference TRBV2 and TRBJ2-7 genes, and the full variable domain is: EPEVTQTPSHQVTQMGQEVILRCVPISNHLYFYWYRQILGQKVEFLVSFYNNEISEKSEIFDDQFSVERPDGSNFTLKIRSTKLEDSAMYFCASRLGTLNYEQYFGPGTRLTVT.